A single sample gave rise to the 2 T cell receptor beta chains below, sequenced in a study of blood T cells in healthy people across ages. It was with a sample-barcoded 5' primer and a J-beta primer mix that a second PCR of roughly 7 to 12 cycles was run. TCRdb recomputed calls from the 5' RACE reads with MiXCR, one row per CDR3 protein. The table includes about 1.5 million distinct CDR3 sequences, around two fifths detected once. Input material: blood. Receptor source: a young woman in good health.

Note on this clonotype: This may come from a read error, since a much larger clone is one base off. The chain combines TRBV29-1 with TRBJ2-5; D unresolved. Trimming removed 3 bases from V and 0 bases from J, with 8 bases in between. Looked up from germline, CDR1 is SQVTM and CDR2 is ANQGSEA. The CDR3 sequence is 13 residues long. CDR3 DNA: TGCAGCGTTGACGAACCGTACCAAGAGACCCAGTACTTC. Protein: CSVDEPYQETQYF.

The chain combines TRBV13 with TRBJ2-3; 11 positions match TRBD2. There are 16 residues in the CDR3. The V gene end was trimmed by 5 bases and the J gene end by 2 bases; junction bases not matched to a gene: 6. CDR1 PRHDT and CDR2 FYEKMQ come from the germline V gene (reference sequence). CDR3 sequence (DNA): TGTGCCAGCAGCGTGTCTAGCGGGGGGTACACAGATACGCAGTATTTT. This gives the protein CASSVSSGGYTDTQYF.